This passage covers 31 T cell receptor beta chains from one sample sequenced in a study of shared clonotypes between healthy human individuals. Data came from immunoSEQ multiplex PCR; TCRdb stores just in-frame clones and leaves some out. Of roughly 1.4 million clones listed, around 98.5% are singletons. Input material: naive CD4+ T cells sorted from blood. This sample's subset: CD45RA+ positively selected. The origin of the receptors is a man aged 30-40 years in good health.

V is TRBV11-2 and J is TRBJ2-3; no clear D gene. The CDR3 runs to 13 residues. Trimming stripped 2 bases from V and 4 bases from J, with 7 bases between. In germline, CDR1 is SGHAT, CDR2 FQNNGV. CDR3 nucleotides: TGTGCCAGCAGCTTACAGACGTCAGATACGCAGTATTTT. Its protein product is CASSLQTSDTQYF.

The chain joins TRBV5-1 to TRBJ2-7; the match to TRBD1 covers 12 bases. The germline gives CDR1 SGHRS, CDR2 YFSETQ. The ends lost 4 bases at V and 5 bases at J; junction bases unmatched: 13. The CDR3 covers 17 residues. CDR3 sequence (DNA): TGCGCCAGCAGCATGACCGGGACAGGGGGCGCACTCAACGAGCAGTACTTC. Translated: CASSMTGTGGALNEQYF.

This clone was counted once. The rearrangement uses TRBV4-3 and TRBJ2-1, with TRBD2 identical over 8 bases. The V gene end was trimmed by 0 bases and the J gene end by 5 bases; junction bases not matched to a gene: 15. This CDR3 has 19 residues. CDR1 is LGHNA and CDR2 is YSLEER in the germline V gene. CDR3 coding DNA: TGCGCCAGCAGCCAAGATCCTCTCCTTAGCGGGATCACCGACAATGAGCAGTTCTTC. It translates to CASSQDPLLSGITDNEQFF.

The chain recombines TRBV2 with TRBJ1-1; 9 bases are a match to TRBD1. The CDR3 has 12 residues. Germline CDR1 is SNHLY and CDR2 is FYNNEI. With V trimmed by 5 bases and J by 11 bases, 6 bases remained unmatched. The CDR3 DNA is TGTGCCAGCAGTTTTCGGACAGGGGACGCTTTCTTT. Protein product: CASSFRTGDAFF.

The rearrangement joins TRBV9 to TRBJ2-1; D is unclear. Deletions cut 0 bases from V and 8 bases from J, with 15 bases between. CDR3 length: 15 residues. Germline-derived CDR1 and CDR2 are SGDLS and YYNGEE. CDR3 nucleotides: TGTGCCAGCAGCGTAGTTCATACAAGTCCCGATGAGCAGTTCTTC. It specifies CASSVVHTSPDEQFF.

The rearrangement links TRBV18 to TRBJ2-3; 7 bases are a match to TRBD2. Trimming took 2 bases from V and 2 from J; bases not matched to a gene: 7. The CDR3 has 16 amino acids. The germline CDR1 and CDR2 sequences are KGHSH and LQKENI. Here the CDR3 DNA reads TGTGCCAGCTCACCAGTGCCTAGCGGCCTCACAGATACGCAGTATTTT. Translating it yields CASSPVPSGLTDTQYF.

The chain uses TRBV14 and TRBJ2-7, with 10 bases lining up with TRBD1. Germline CDR1 reads SGHDN; CDR2 reads FVKESK. V was pared by 2 bases and J by 5 bases, with 9 bases of the junction left unmatched. The CDR3 loop spans 16 amino acids. In DNA form, the CDR3 reads TGTGCCAGCAGCCAAACCCGGGACAGGGGTTCCCACGAGCAGTACTTC. Amino acids: CASSQTRDRGSHEQYF.

V usage is TRBV28 and J usage is TRBJ2-7; 9 positions agree with TRBD1. Losses at the gene ends were 3 bases for V and 5 bases for J; bases not matched to a gene: 11. This CDR3 is 16 amino acids long. The germline CDR1 and CDR2 sequences are MDHEN and SYDVKM. As DNA, the CDR3 is TGTGCCAGCAGTTTGACAACAGGGGGCCGGGTACACGAGCAGTACTTC. Translation gives CASSLTTGGRVHEQYF.

The CDR3 reads CASSPAIRGNDDEKLFF. For the CDR3, the DNA is TGTGCCAGCTCACCCGCAATCCGGGGGAACGATGATGAAAAACTGTTTTTT. V and J are TRBV18 and TRBJ1-4, with a tentative D call TRBD1 (5 bases). The V end was cut by 3 bases, the J end by 6 bases, with 20 bases between. The germline V gene encodes CDR1 KGHSH and CDR2 LQKENI. This CDR3 is built from 17 residues.

The chain combines TRBV25-1 with TRBJ1-1, with D perhaps TRBD1 (5 bases). Trimming took off 7 bases at V and 2 bases at J, with 11 bases between the two ends. Germline CDR1 reads MGHDK; CDR2 reads SYGVNS. CDR3 length: 13 residues. The CDR3, as DNA: TGTGCCAGCATCCCCCAGGGAAACACTGAAGCTTTCTTT. Translation gives CASIPQGNTEAFF.

The gene calls are TRBV18 and TRBJ2-3; no clear D gene. Looked up from germline, CDR1 is KGHSH and CDR2 is LQKENI. The CDR3 covers 17 residues. V gave up 3 bases and J gave up 2 bases, with 18 bases separating them. The CDR3 sequence is CASSPSPGRRNTDTQYF. Written as DNA, the CDR3 is TGTGCCAGCTCACCTTCTCCAGGACGGAGAAACACAGATACGCAGTATTTT.

The chain is built from TRBV21-1 and TRBJ1-2; the table's D call TRBD1 went unverified against the DNA. TRBV21-1 represents a pseudogene. This CDR3 is 15 amino acids long. The CDR3 loop reads CASSSRTTTYYGYTF. In DNA, the CDR3 is TGTGCCAGCAGCTCTAGGACAACGACCTACTATGGCTACACCTTC.

V usage is TRBV6-1 and J usage is TRBJ1-2, with a possible D match to TRBD1 (6 bases). There are 13 residues in the CDR3. The V gene lost 9 bases and the J gene lost 4 bases, with 15 bases spanning the gap. Germline CDR1 is MNHNS and CDR2 is SASEGT. In nucleotides, the CDR3 is TGTGCCAGTTCACAGGGAGGGGGCTATGGCTACACCTTC. This sequence encodes CASSQGGGYGYTF.

The chain combines TRBV18 with TRBJ2-6; D tentatively fits TRBD1 or TRBD2 (6 bases each). The CDR3 loop spans 19 amino acids. V lost 6 bases, J lost 0 bases, and 21 bases lay in between. Germline CDR1 and CDR2: KGHSH and LQKENI. The DNA of the CDR3 is TGTGCCAGCTCCCTACGGGTTGGAGGGACACGCTCTGGGGCCAACGTCCTGACTTTC. Protein: CASSLRVGGTRSGANVLTF. Complete variable domain (other parts from reference TRBV18 and TRBJ2-6): NAGVMQNPRHLVRRRGQEARLRCSPMKGHSHVYWYRQLPEEGLKFMVYLQKENIIDESGMPKERFSAEFPKEGPSILRIQQVVRGDSAAYFCASSLRVGGTRSGANVLTFGAGSRLTVL.

The chain joins TRBV23-1 to TRBJ2-5, with D uncertain. TRBV23-1 is known as an ORF, though its function is uncertain. The CDR3 contains 13 residues. V lost 3 bases to trimming and J lost 2 bases, with 7 bases between them. The CDR3 spells CASSHGQQETQYF. The CDR3 nucleotides are TGCGCCAGCAGTCATGGGCAGCAAGAGACCCAGTACTTC.

The chain combines TRBV6-5 with TRBJ1-5, with 10 bases that match TRBD1. Germline V lookup: CDR1 MNHEY, CDR2 SVGAGI. V was pared by 2 bases and J by 7 bases, with 5 bases of the junction left unmatched. The CDR3 loop spans 15 amino acids. The CDR3 DNA reads TGTGCCAGCAGTTACGGACAGGGGGTGGGGCAGCCCCAGCATTTT. Protein product: CASSYGQGVGQPQHF.

This clone came up once. The J gene is TRBJ2-1, the V gene TRBV11-2; 9 positions match TRBD2. V lost 6 bases, J lost 5 bases, and 5 bases stayed unmatched. Germline-derived CDR1 and CDR2 are SGHAT and FQNNGV. The CDR3 totals 14 residues. For the CDR3, the DNA is TGTGCCAGCAGGCTAGCGGGGAAGAACAATGAGCAGTTCTTC. Amino acids: CASRLAGKNNEQFF.

The chain carries TRBV7-2 and TRBJ1-5, with 9 nucleotides matching TRBD1. This CDR3 is built from 19 residues. The J segment lost 0 bases and the V segment lost 4 bases, leaving 13 bases of the junction unmatched. Germline CDR1 reads SGHTA; CDR2 reads FQGNSA. The CDR3 loop reads CASSSRTGAGKLSNQPQHF. The CDR3 nucleotides are TGTGCCAGCAGCTCCCGGACAGGGGCGGGAAAACTTAGCAATCAGCCCCAGCATTTT.

This clone was picked up one time. V and J are TRBV7-9 and TRBJ2-7, with TRBD2 identical over 7 bases. This CDR3 contains 13 residues. V shed 6 bases and J 3 bases; nucleotides not matched to a gene: 5. CDR1 and CDR2 (germline): SEHNR, FQNEAQ (reference sequence). The CDR3 reads CASSRGRGYEQYF. The CDR3 DNA reads as TGTGCCAGCAGTCGGGGGAGGGGCTACGAGCAGTACTTC.

Regarding this clone: A single base separates this from a much larger clone, so it may be a read error. The same CDR3 also results from other DNA sequences found in this sample. V gene TRBV5-1 combines with J gene TRBJ2-5; D gene ambiguous. The V and J ends lost 4 bases and 3 bases respectively, with 4 bases between them. Germline V gives CDR1 SGHRS, CDR2 YFSETQ. CDR3 length: 11 amino acids. CDR3 in amino acids: CASSVEETQYF. For the CDR3, the DNA is TGCGCCAGCAGCGTGGAAGAGACCCAGTACTTC.

The V call is TRBV7-8, the J call TRBJ1-2; D remains ambiguous. This CDR3 has 16 amino acids. Germline V lookup: CDR1 SGHVS, CDR2 FQNEAQ. V gave up 5 bases and J gave up 2 bases, with 18 bases separating them. In DNA form, the CDR3 reads TGTGCCAGCAGCCCCGATCGACCTCATATGAACTATGGCTACACCTTC. Translating it yields CASSPDRPHMNYGYTF.

The sample holds one count of this clone. The sample carries other DNA sequences with the same CDR3. This chain joins TRBV28 and TRBJ2-7, with 10 bases fitting TRBD1. Germline CDR1 MDHEN, CDR2 SYDVKM. The CDR3 length is 15 residues. Losses at the gene ends were 8 bases for V and 2 bases for J; bases not matched to a gene: 9. The CDR3 sequence is CASSSPGTGAYEQYF. CDR3 DNA: TGTGCCAGCTCCTCCCCCGGGACAGGGGCCTACGAGCAGTACTTC.

V and J are TRBV5-1 and TRBJ2-5; 9 nucleotides line up with TRBD2. The V segment lost 2 bases and the J segment 3 bases; nucleotides outside the gene matches: 8. Germline V gives CDR1 SGHRS, CDR2 YFSETQ. The CDR3 runs to 16 residues. The CDR3 sequence is CASSFGAGGPEETQYF. In DNA, the CDR3 is TGCGCCAGCAGCTTTGGGGCGGGAGGGCCTGAAGAGACCCAGTACTTC.

V usage is TRBV5-5 and J usage is TRBJ2-1; TRBD2 matches 8 bases. Germline V lookup: CDR1 SGHKS, CDR2 YYEKEE (reference sequence). The CDR3 contains 14 residues. Trimming took 4 bases from V and 2 from J; bases not matched to a gene: 2. Here the CDR3 DNA reads TGTGCCAGCAGCCGGGAGGGTCCCTACAATGAGCAGTTCTTC. Translating it yields CASSREGPYNEQFF.

The V call is TRBV5-4, the J call TRBJ2-1, with D possibly matching TRBD2 (6 bases). The CDR3 has 11 residues. CDR1 and CDR2 (germline): SGHNT, YYREEE (reference sequence). In nucleotides, the CDR3 is TGTGCAGGACTAAACCACAATGAGCAGTTCTTC. Amino acids: CAGLNHNEQFF.

The rearrangement joins TRBV5-4 to TRBJ2-7; 8 bases map to TRBD1. CDR3 size: 16 residues. V lost 2 bases to trimming and J lost 3 bases; unmatched junction nucleotides: 10. CDR1 is SGHNT and CDR2 is YYREEE in the germline V gene (reference sequence). CDR3 bases: TGTGCCAGCAGCTTTGGACAGGGTGGGGTAAACTACGAGCAGTACTTC. Its translation is CASSFGQGGVNYEQYF. The full variable domain, in which reference TRBV5-4 and TRBJ2-7 provide the parts outside the CDR3, is ETGVTQSPTHLIKTRGQQVTLRCSSQSGHNTVSWYQQALGQGPQFIFQYYREEENGRGNFPPRFSGLQFPNYSSELNVNALELDDSALYLCASSFGQGGVNYEQYFGPGTRLTVT.

Turning to this clone: This specimen includes other DNA sequences encoding the same CDR3. The V and J genes are TRBV5-1 and TRBJ1-1; a weak D match, TRBD1 (5 bases). Trimming removed 0 bases at V and 2 bases at J, with 8 bases between. Germline CDR1 and CDR2: SGHRS and YFSETQ. The CDR3 runs to 14 residues. The CDR3 nucleotides are TGCGCCAGCAGCTTGGAGGGGCCTAACACTGAAGCTTTCTTT. As protein: CASSLEGPNTEAFF.

The CDR3 nucleotides are TGTGCCAGCAGCCCAGGACAGGGTGGCTACACCTTC. Residues: CASSPGQGGYTF. The chain recombines TRBV7-9 with TRBJ1-2; 8 bases match TRBD1. Germline V gene lookup returns CDR1 SEHNR and CDR2 FQNEAQ (reference sequence). This CDR3 comprises 12 residues. V was clipped by 5 bases and J by 7 bases; unmatched bases: 3. The variable domain in full, with the rest retrieved from reference TRBV7-9 and TRBJ1-2, is DTGVSQNPRHKITKRGQNVTFRCDPISEHNRLYWYRQTLGQGPEFLTYFQNEAQLEKSRLLSDRFSAERPKGSFSTLEIQRTEQGDSAMYLCASSPGQGGYTFGSGTRLTVV.

The chain is built from TRBV6-6 and TRBJ1-2; D remains ambiguous. From germline, CDR1 is MNHNY and CDR2 SVGAGI (reference sequence). V lost 7 bases, J lost 8 bases, and 8 bases lay in between. CDR3 length: 10 amino acids. The DNA of the CDR3 is TGTGCCAGCAAGGGTGACGGCTACACCTTC. It codes for CASKGDGYTF.

The V and J genes are TRBV19 and TRBJ2-2; 7 bases are a match to TRBD1. CDR1 LNHDA and CDR2 SQIVND come from the germline V gene (reference sequence). The CDR3 loop spans 16 amino acids. The junction had 2 bases not matched to a gene; V was cut back by 1 base and J by 0 bases. The CDR3 here is CASSIAQGPNTGELFF. The DNA for the CDR3 is TGTGCCAGTAGTATAGCACAGGGGCCGAACACCGGGGAGCTGTTTTTT.

The chain employs TRBV11-2 and TRBJ2-7; D remains ambiguous. V dropped 1 base and J dropped 3 bases, with 10 bases sitting between them. The CDR3 is 14 amino acids. The germline gives CDR1 SGHAT, CDR2 FQNNGV. This CDR3 reads CASSLGGVNYEQYF. CDR3 bases: TGTGCCAGCAGCTTAGGAGGCGTAAACTACGAGCAGTACTTC.